These 22 T cell receptor beta chains came from one sample sequenced in a study of T cell responses to AZD1222 COVID-19 vaccine. Clones were read by immunoSEQ multiplex PCR, and TCRdb kept only the in-frame ones, dropping some. The table has under 150,000 clones, roughly 93% seen once. The sequences come from peripheral blood, collected on day 0 of AZD1222 vaccination. These receptors were taken from an adult in good health.

The chain couples TRBV5-6 to TRBJ1-1, with D possibly being TRBD1 (6 bases). CDR3 length: 15 residues. The germline gives CDR1 SGHDT, CDR2 YYEEEE. V was clipped by 4 bases and J by 0 bases, with 13 bases between them. CDR3 bases: TGTGCCAGCAGCGCATATAGGGGGATGAACACTGAAGCTTTCTTT. Amino acids: CASSAYRGMNTEAFF.

The J gene is TRBJ1-1, the V gene TRBV19; D unresolved. This CDR3 contains 13 residues. In germline, CDR1 is LNHDA, CDR2 SQIVND (reference sequence). The ends were cut back, 3 bases at V and 4 bases at J, with 9 bases in the middle. CDR3 nucleotides: TGTGCCAGTAGTATTGGGTCTCCCACTGAAGCTTTCTTT. This sequence encodes CASSIGSPTEAFF.

This sequence joins TRBV2 and TRBJ2-5; D may be TRBD2 (5 bases). The CDR3 totals 14 residues. V lost 6 bases and J lost 7, with 18 bases in between. The germline V gene encodes CDR1 SNHLY and CDR2 FYNNEI. The CDR3 DNA is TGTGCCAGCAGGGCTACTAGGGCCGGCGTGACCCAGTACTTC. This sequence encodes CASRATRAGVTQYF. The whole variable domain, filled in from reference TRBV2 and TRBJ2-5, reads EPEVTQTPSHQVTQMGQEVILRCVPISNHLYFYWYRQILGQKVEFLVSFYNNEISEKSEIFDDQFSVERPDGSNFTLKIRSTKLEDSAMYFCASRATRAGVTQYFGPGTRLLVL.

This clone was counted once. Written as DNA, the CDR3 is TGTGCCAGCAGCAAGCGGAGGACAGGAAAAGAGACCCAGTACTTC. Its protein is CASSKRRTGKETQYF. V usage is TRBV3-1 (or the pseudogene TRBV3-2) and J usage is TRBJ2-5, with 7 nucleotides matching TRBD1. J gave up 3 bases and V 5 bases, and 9 bases lay outside the gene matches. Germline values: CDR1 LGHDT, CDR2 YNNKEL (reference sequence). CDR3 size: 15 residues.

This clone counts as medium-sized. The chain recombines TRBV5-1 with TRBJ1-2, with 9 bases fitting TRBD1. The ends lost 0 bases at V and 2 bases at J; junction bases unmatched: 5. Germline V gene data show CDR1 as SGHRS and CDR2 as YFSETQ. The CDR3 spans 16 residues. CDR3 nucleotides: TGCGCCAGCAGCTTGGAAGGACAGGGGTTAAACTATGGCTACACCTTC. Translating gives CASSLEGQGLNYGYTF. The whole variable domain, remainder taken from reference TRBV5-1 and TRBJ1-2, is KAGVTQTPRYLIKTRGQQVTLSCSPISGHRSVSWYQQTPGQGLQFLFEYFSETQRNKGNFPGRFSGRQFSNSRSEMNVSTLELGDSALYLCASSLEGQGLNYGYTFGSGTRLTVV.

J is TRBJ1-2 and V is TRBV20-1; D is perhaps TRBD1 (5 bases). The CDR3 has 12 amino acids. CDR1 DFQATT and CDR2 SNEGSKA come from the germline V gene (reference sequence). V lost 3 bases and J 9 bases, leaving 14 bases between the germline ends. The CDR3 loop reads CSASGPGRSYTF. CDR3 nucleotides: TGCAGTGCTAGTGGACCGGGGCGGAGCTACACCTTC.

The J gene is TRBJ1-2, the V gene TRBV7-3; D may be TRBD1 (6 bases). The CDR3 runs 13 residues. Germline V lookup: CDR1 SGHTA, CDR2 FQGTGA. V gave up 5 bases and J gave up 5 bases, with 12 bases separating them. The CDR3 protein is CASSRGRGYGYTF. The CDR3 DNA sequence: TGTGCCAGCAGCCGAGGCAGGGGATATGGCTACACCTTC.

The V gene is TRBV6-5, the J gene TRBJ2-1; 7 bases agree with TRBD1. CDR1 is MNHEY, CDR2 SVGAGI, per germline. CDR3 length: 14 amino acids. The trim removed 5 bases at V and 15 bases at J, leaving 16 bases unmatched. For the CDR3, the DNA is TGTGCCAGCAGTACAAAGGACAGGTTTAGGGCTGCGTTCTTC. Its translation: CASSTKDRFRAAFF.

The chain links TRBV28 to TRBJ2-3; D is uncertain. CDR1 and CDR2 (germline): MDHEN, SYDVKM. The CDR3 has 12 amino acids. The V gene lost 6 bases and the J gene lost 2 bases, with 6 bases spanning the gap. CDR3 loop: CASRSPTDTQYF. CDR3 coding DNA: TGTGCCAGCAGGAGCCCCACAGATACGCAGTATTTT.

The V gene is TRBV4-3, the J gene TRBJ2-7, with TRBD2 matching 12 bases. The germline gives CDR1 LGHNA, CDR2 YSLEER. The CDR3 length is 15 residues. V dropped 1 base and J dropped 7; count of bases not matched to a gene: 5. Here the CDR3 DNA reads TGCGCCAGCAGCCAAGCGTGGCTAGCGGGAGGGGAGCAGTACTTC. This translates into CASSQAWLAGGEQYF.

The rearrangement joins TRBV6-2 or TRBV6-3 to TRBJ1-4; D possibly corresponds to TRBD1 (5 bases). The CDR3 covers 15 residues. The V and J ends lost 5 bases and 5 bases respectively, with 15 bases between them. Germline loops: CDR1 MNHEY, CDR2 SVGEGT. The CDR3 spells CASSTTGTENEKLFF. CDR3 DNA: TGTGCCAGCAGTACTACCGGGACGGAGAATGAAAAACTGTTTTTT.

This clone was counted once. As DNA, the CDR3 is TGTGCCAGCAGTTCTCGCGGGAGTACCTACGAGCAGTACTTC. This translates into CASSSRGSTYEQYF. This sequence joins TRBV27 and TRBJ2-7, with 7 bases aligning to TRBD2. The CDR3 covers 14 residues. Germline V gene sequence: CDR1 MNHEY, CDR2 SMNVEV (reference sequence). The J segment lost 2 bases and the V segment lost 4 bases, leaving 5 bases of the junction unmatched.

CDR3 sequence (DNA): TGTGCCAGCAGCCAAGGGGCCTATAATTCACCCCTCCACTTT. Translated, it gives CASSQGAYNSPLHF. The V gene is TRBV3-1 (or the pseudogene TRBV3-2), the J gene TRBJ1-6; the D is unclear. Trimming cost V 1 base and J 2 bases, with 3 bases left between them. The CDR3 runs to 14 residues. Per the germline V gene, CDR1 is LGHDT and CDR2 is YNNKEL (reference sequence).

This sequence joins TRBV7-6 and TRBJ2-5, with D unresolved. The CDR3 spans 12 residues. Trimming took off 1 base at V and 2 bases at J, with 2 bases between the two ends. The germline CDR1 and CDR2 sequences are SGHVS and FNYEAQ. DNA for the CDR3: TGTGCCAGCAGCTTAGGTCAAGAGACCCAGTACTTC. As protein: CASSLGQETQYF.

The chain recombines TRBV7-9 with TRBJ2-7; weak D call: TRBD2 (6 bases). Germline V gene data show CDR1 as SEHNR and CDR2 as FQNEAQ (reference sequence). Trimming shortened V by 1 base and J by 1 base, and 14 bases separated the two germline ends. The CDR3 extends over 16 amino acids. Here the CDR3 DNA reads TGTGCCAGCAGCTTAGGAAAACGGGGAGGTTCCTACGAGCAGTACTTC. Translating gives CASSLGKRGGSYEQYF.

Written as DNA, the CDR3 is TGTGCCAGCAGCTTAGCGACAGGGGGCTATGGCTACACCTTC. Translated: CASSLATGGYGYTF. The chain has TRBV7-9 and TRBJ1-2, with 9 bases fitting TRBD1. The CDR3 sequence is 14 residues long. Germline V gene sequence: CDR1 SEHNR, CDR2 FQNEAQ (reference sequence). V lost 0 bases, J lost 4 bases, and 0 bases stayed unmatched.

The chain employs TRBV7-9 and TRBJ1-4; TRBD1 is a possible D gene (6 bases). CDR1 is SEHNR, CDR2 FQNEAQ, per germline (reference sequence). This CDR3 has 14 residues. Trimming shortened V by 1 base and J by 8 bases, and 11 bases separated the two germline ends. The CDR3 DNA follows: TGTGCCAGCAGCTTAGGAGGGGGTGAAGAAAAACTGTTTTTT. Translation: CASSLGGGEEKLFF.

The chain has TRBV29-1 and TRBJ2-3, with D possibly being TRBD1 (6 bases). CDR1 and CDR2 from the germline V gene are SQVTM and ANQGSEA. The CDR3 is 13 amino acids. With 5 bases removed from V and 3 bases from J, the gap between germline ends came to 12 bases. The CDR3 nucleotides read TGCAGCGTTACATCGACAGGTACAGATACGCAGTATTTT. It encodes CSVTSTGTDTQYF.

The V call is TRBV9, the J call TRBJ1-5; TRBD1 might be the D (6 bases). V shed 4 bases and J shed 11 bases, with 19 bases lying between them. Germline CDR1 SGDLS, CDR2 YYNGEE. This CDR3 contains 14 residues. CDR3 DNA: TGTGCCAGCAGCCCAGGGACATCCCCGAGAACCCAGCATTTT. It codes for CASSPGTSPRTQHF.

This chain uses TRBV27 with TRBJ1-2, with 9 bases identical to TRBD1. Germline CDR1 and CDR2: MNHEY and SMNVEV (reference sequence). The CDR3 length is 16 residues. V lost 3 bases, J lost 3 bases, and 8 bases stayed unmatched. As DNA, the CDR3 is TGTGCCAGCAGTTTTAAGGCACAGGGGGCGTACTATGGCTACACCTTC. Protein: CASSFKAQGAYYGYTF.

The chain joins TRBV6-5 to TRBJ1-2, with D hard to call. The V gene's germline CDR1 is MNHEY and CDR2 SVGAGI. This CDR3 has 13 residues. The V and J ends lost 8 bases and 5 bases respectively, with 15 bases between them. The CDR3 nucleotides are TGTGCCAGCGGTCCTGTCCCTCGGTATGGCTACACCTTC. Translating gives CASGPVPRYGYTF.

J is TRBJ2-1 and V is TRBV4-3; TRBD2 might be the D (5 bases). V was shortened by 2 bases and J by 12 bases, with 20 bases between the two germline ends. Per the germline V gene, CDR1 is LGHNA and CDR2 is YSLEER. The CDR3 spans 15 residues. CDR3 in DNA: TGCGCCAGCAGCCAACAACGGGATAGGGCCGGGGTGCAGTTCTTC. Encoded protein: CASSQQRDRAGVQFF.